A single sample gave rise to the 32 T cell receptor beta chains below, sequenced in a study of blood T cell repertoires in COVID-19. TCRdb's table, derived via immunoSEQ multiplex PCR, lists solely in-frame clones and lacks some. The sample lists 200,000 to 300,000 clones; approximately 80% were seen once. The sequenced material came from peripheral blood. The receptors stem from an elderly woman with acute or convalescent COVID-19.

The chain is built from TRBV3-1 (or the pseudogene TRBV3-2) and TRBJ2-3; 10 bases align to TRBD2. The CDR3 covers 17 residues. From germline, CDR1 is LGHDT and CDR2 YNNKEL (reference sequence). V lost 1 base, J lost 2 bases, and 6 bases stayed unmatched. Here the CDR3 DNA reads TGTGCCAGCAGCCAAGCTCTAGCGGGAGAGAACACAGATACGCAGTATTTT. Its translation: CASSQALAGENTDTQYF.

The CDR3 sequence: CATRGSGANYGYTF. In DNA form, the CDR3 reads TGTGCCACCCGGGGGTCTGGGGCGAACTATGGCTACACCTTC. J is TRBJ1-2 and V is TRBV28; D possibly corresponds to TRBD1 (5 bases). Per the germline V gene, CDR1 is MDHEN and CDR2 is SYDVKM. The CDR3 runs to 14 residues. V was clipped by 10 bases and J by 2 bases, with 17 bases between them.

J is TRBJ1-5 and V is TRBV6-1, with TRBD1 as a possible D gene (5 bases). The CDR3 loop spans 19 amino acids. V shed 2 bases and J shed 0 bases, with 20 bases lying between them. Germline CDR1 MNHNS, CDR2 SASEGT. The CDR3 spells CASSEIGQGLGYSNQPQHF. The CDR3 DNA reads as TGTGCCAGCAGTGAAATTGGGCAGGGCCTGGGATATAGCAATCAGCCCCAGCATTTT.

The genes are TRBV29-1 and TRBJ1-2, with 7 positions matching TRBD1. This CDR3 spans 11 amino acids. Trimming took 6 bases from V and 6 from J; bases not matched to a gene: 4. CDR1 is SQVTM and CDR2 is ANQGSEA in the germline V gene. The CDR3 reads CSVTGSNGYTF. CDR3 DNA: TGCAGCGTGACAGGGTCAAATGGCTACACCTTC. The full variable domain, with the rest looked up from reference TRBV29-1 and TRBJ1-2, is SAVISQKPSRDICQRGTSLTIQCQVDSQVTMMFWYRQQPGQSLTLIATANQGSEATYESGFVIDKFPISRPNLTFSTLTVSNMSPEDSSIYLCSVTGSNGYTFGSGTRLTVV.

The chain combines TRBV5-1 with TRBJ2-3, with D possibly TRBD2 on 7 matching bases. Germline V gene lookup returns CDR1 SGHRS and CDR2 YFSETQ. The CDR3 runs 14 residues. Trimming took 4 bases from V and 4 from J, leaving 13 bases between them. For the CDR3, the DNA is TGCGCCAGCAGCAGAGGGGGGGAGCCAGATACGCAGTATTTT. It encodes CASSRGGEPDTQYF.

V gene TRBV28 combines with J gene TRBJ1-4, with TRBD1 as a possible D gene (6 bases). The CDR3 loop spans 15 amino acids. The V end was cut by 5 bases, the J end by 6 bases, with 16 bases between. The germline CDR1 and CDR2 sequences are MDHEN and SYDVKM. The CDR3 here is CASSPNGGADEKLFF. The CDR3 DNA sequence: TGTGCCAGCAGTCCTAATGGGGGCGCCGATGAAAAACTGTTTTTT.

This clone was recorded at least ten times. The CDR3 sequence: CASNPGTRVNGYTF. CDR3 DNA sequence: TGTGCCAGCAACCCTGGGACACGGGTTAATGGCTACACCTTC. This chain uses TRBV7-2 with TRBJ1-2, with a tentative D call TRBD1 (6 bases). CDR3 length equals 14 residues. V was cut by 7 bases and J by 6 bases, with 18 bases left in between. In germline, CDR1 is SGHTA, CDR2 FQGNSA.

This rearrangement joins TRBV29-1 to TRBJ1-2; a weak D match, TRBD1 (5 bases). Trimming shortened V by 3 bases and J by 6 bases, and 14 bases separated the two germline ends. Germline assignment: CDR1 SQVTM and CDR2 ANQGSEA. The CDR3 extends over 13 amino acids. CDR3 amino acids: CSVERQGYDGYTF. CDR3 nucleotides: TGCAGCGTTGAGAGGCAGGGTTACGATGGCTACACCTTC.

This chain joins TRBV29-1 and TRBJ2-3; D might be TRBD2 (6 bases). The germline V and J ends were trimmed by 7 bases and 0 bases, with 17 bases remaining between them. Germline V CDR1 and CDR2: SQVTM, ANQGSEA. The CDR3 is made up of 15 amino acids. The CDR3 bases are TGCAGCGGTGACGGGGGACCGACTAGCACAGATACGCAGTATTTT. This sequence encodes CSGDGGPTSTDTQYF.

The chain carries TRBV7-3 and TRBJ2-3, with 11 positions matching TRBD2. CDR1 SGHTA and CDR2 FQGTGA come from the germline V gene. The junction had 10 bases not matched to a gene; V was cut back by 10 bases and J by 7 bases. This CDR3 spans 14 amino acids. The CDR3 bases are TGTGCCATTATACTAGCGGGAGAGCTGTATACGCAGTATTTT. Translated: CAIILAGELYTQYF.

V gene TRBV4-3 combines with J gene TRBJ1-2; the match to TRBD1 covers 7 bases. V shed 5 bases, J shed 1 base, and the junction held 10 bases outside the gene matches. In germline, CDR1 is LGHNA, CDR2 YSLEER. The CDR3 covers 16 residues. The CDR3 nucleotides read TGCGCCAGCAGCAGGGGGCGCCCCCCCTTTAACTATGGCTACACCTTC. Translation: CASSRGRPPFNYGYTF.

The chain is built from TRBV5-1 and TRBJ2-7, with D perhaps matching TRBD2 (6 bases). Germline V gene data show CDR1 as SGHRS and CDR2 as YFSETQ. Trimming took 2 bases from V and 0 from J, leaving 9 bases between them. This CDR3 comprises 14 residues. The CDR3 loop is CASSFGGASYEQYF. CDR3 nucleotides: TGCGCCAGCAGCTTCGGAGGGGCCTCCTACGAGCAGTACTTC.

V gene TRBV9 combines with J gene TRBJ2-7; the D gene is possibly TRBD1 (5 bases). Germline-derived CDR1 and CDR2 are SGDLS and YYNGEE. This CDR3 has 15 amino acids. V was trimmed by 2 bases and J by 1 base, leaving 13 bases between them. The CDR3 nucleotides read TGTGCCAGCAGCGTGAGGCCAGGGCTTTCCTACGAGCAGTACTTC. Its translation is CASSVRPGLSYEQYF.

The chain combines TRBV6-2 or TRBV6-3 with TRBJ2-5; 11 bases fit TRBD2. Per germline, CDR1 MNHEY and CDR2 SVGEGT. The CDR3 has 16 amino acids. With V trimmed by 5 bases and J by 0 bases, 5 bases remained unmatched. The CDR3 loop is CASSRRLAGYQETQYF. CDR3 nucleotide sequence: TGTGCCAGCAGTCGAAGACTAGCGGGGTACCAAGAGACCCAGTACTTC.

V and J are TRBV21-1 and TRBJ2-1; the D call of TRBD2 is as the table states it, not checked on the DNA. TRBV21-1 is flagged as a pseudogene. The CDR3 has 17 residues. The CDR3 nucleotides read TGTGCCAGCAGCAAACGGGGGCTAGCGGGAACGAACAATGAGCAGTTCTTC. This gives the protein CASSKRGLAGTNNEQFF.

In its sample, this clone was seen a few times. This chain uses TRBV30 with TRBJ1-1; D unclear. Germline V lookup: CDR1 GTSNPN, CDR2 SVGIG (reference sequence). This CDR3 is 11 amino acids long. V lost 2 bases and J 8 bases, leaving 9 bases between the germline ends. CDR3 region: CAWSLRREAFF. CDR3 DNA sequence: TGTGCCTGGAGTTTGCGGAGGGAAGCTTTCTTT.

Worth noting for this clone: Additional DNA sequences in this sample encode the identical CDR3. The chain uses TRBV4-1 and TRBJ2-6, with D perhaps matching TRBD1 (6 bases). Germline V CDR1 and CDR2: MGHRA, YSYEKL. This CDR3 comprises 15 residues. Trimming took 4 bases from V and 2 from J, leaving 9 bases between them. CDR3: CASSLQGTGANVLTF. Written as DNA, the CDR3 is TGCGCCAGCAGCCTACAGGGAACTGGGGCCAACGTCCTGACTTTC.

The V and J genes are TRBV5-1 and TRBJ1-3; 12 positions agree with TRBD1. This CDR3 contains 17 residues. Looked up from germline, CDR1 is SGHRS and CDR2 is YFSETQ. V trimming: 0 bases; J trimming: 3 bases; junction bases outside the gene matches: 4. CDR3 loop: CASSLEGQGAFGNTIYF. In DNA, the CDR3 is TGCGCCAGCAGCTTGGAGGGACAGGGGGCTTTTGGAAACACCATATATTTT.

V usage is TRBV28 and J usage is TRBJ1-5; TRBD1 might be the D (6 bases). Germline assignment: CDR1 MDHEN and CDR2 SYDVKM. The CDR3 is 14 residues long. V lost 5 bases and J 5 bases, leaving 13 bases between the germline ends. The CDR3 coding sequence is TGTGCCAGCAGTGCACACCCAGGGGATCAGCCCCAGCATTTT. Encoded protein: CASSAHPGDQPQHF.

CDR3 amino acids: CATSDGGSGYGYTF. The CDR3, as DNA: TGTGCCACCAGTGATGGGGGCTCGGGCTATGGCTACACCTTC. The rearrangement uses TRBV24-1 and TRBJ1-2, with D possibly matching TRBD1 (6 bases). With 3 bases removed from V and 4 bases from J, the gap between germline ends came to 11 bases. Germline V gene data show CDR1 as KGHDR and CDR2 as SFDVKD. The CDR3 covers 14 residues.

The chain combines TRBV30 with TRBJ2-2; 7 nucleotides align to TRBD1. V lost 2 bases, J lost 4 bases, and 7 bases stayed unmatched. Germline loops: CDR1 GTSNPN, CDR2 SVGIG (reference sequence). This CDR3 spans 15 amino acids. CDR3 sequence: CAWSLGGAGTGELFF. The CDR3 DNA follows: TGTGCCTGGAGTCTAGGGGGCGCTGGCACCGGGGAGCTGTTTTTT.

The chain uses TRBV7-9 and TRBJ1-2, with TRBD1 as a possible D gene (6 bases). The ends were cut back, 1 base at V and 2 bases at J, with 14 bases in the middle. This CDR3 spans 16 amino acids. CDR1 SEHNR and CDR2 FQNEAQ come from the germline V gene (reference sequence). The CDR3 loop is CASSLGWDILNYGYTF. The CDR3 DNA sequence: TGTGCCAGCAGCTTAGGCTGGGACATCCTAAACTATGGCTACACCTTC.

The chain links TRBV7-9 to TRBJ1-3; tentative D call: TRBD1 (6 bases). CDR3 size: 17 residues. Trimming took 1 base from V and 3 from J, leaving 16 bases between them. CDR1 and CDR2 (germline): SEHNR, FQNEAQ (reference sequence). As DNA, the CDR3 is TGTGCCAGCAGCTTAGGGTTTTACAGGGAAAGTGGAAACACCATATATTTT. This sequence encodes CASSLGFYRESGNTIYF.

This chain uses TRBV27 with TRBJ2-1; 8 nucleotides line up with TRBD2. With V trimmed by 4 bases and J by 2 bases, 4 bases remained unmatched. Germline CDR1 is MNHEY and CDR2 is SMNVEV (reference sequence). The CDR3 runs 15 residues. CDR3 DNA: TGTGCCAGCAGTTCCCTAGCGGGTACCTACAATGAGCAGTTCTTC. Translation: CASSSLAGTYNEQFF.

The J gene is TRBJ1-1, the V gene TRBV28; tentatively, D is TRBD1 (6 bases). Trimming took 4 bases from V and 1 from J, leaving 10 bases between them. Germline-derived CDR1 and CDR2 are MDHEN and SYDVKM. This CDR3 has 14 residues. The CDR3 DNA sequence: TGTGCCAGCAGTTCAGGACAGAGGAACACTGAAGCTTTCTTT. The encoded protein is CASSSGQRNTEAFF.

The V call is TRBV6-5, the J call TRBJ2-2, with a tentative D call TRBD1 (6 bases). Germline V lookup: CDR1 MNHEY, CDR2 SVGAGI. Trimming pared 6 bases from V and 6 bases from J, leaving 14 bases between. The CDR3 sequence is 14 residues long. Written as DNA, the CDR3 is TGTGCCAGCAGCACTACAGGGAAAGCCGGGGAGCTGTTTTTT. This translates into CASSTTGKAGELFF.

The chain employs TRBV27 and TRBJ2-7; tentative D call: TRBD1 (6 bases). Per the germline V gene, CDR1 is MNHEY and CDR2 is SMNVEV (reference sequence). This CDR3 is 12 amino acids long. V was pared by 8 bases and J by 7 bases, with 15 bases between. CDR3 DNA: TGTGCCAGCCCTGGGGGCCCCTTGGAGCAGTACTTC. It encodes CASPGGPLEQYF.

The chain carries TRBV6-6 and TRBJ1-5, with 7 positions matching TRBD1. CDR1 and CDR2 from the germline V gene are MNHNY and SVGAGI (reference sequence). With 6 bases clipped from V and 6 bases from J, the junction kept 11 bases outside the gene matches. CDR3 size: 15 residues. The DNA for the CDR3 is TGTGCCAGCAGCACTGACAGGGTATTGGTTCAGCCCCAGCATTTT. It is translated as CASSTDRVLVQPQHF.

V usage is TRBV29-1 and J usage is TRBJ2-7; TRBD2 aligns across 7 bases. Germline trimming cut 4 bases from V and 2 bases from J; bases unmatched to any gene: 5. This CDR3 contains 13 residues. Germline assignment: CDR1 SQVTM and CDR2 ANQGSEA. Here the CDR3 DNA reads TGCAGCGTTGGGCGGGAGCCCCCCTACGAGCAGTACTTC. Its protein product is CSVGREPPYEQYF.

This clone showed up just once. The chain couples TRBV11-2 to TRBJ1-1; D is uncertain. V lost 6 bases to trimming and J lost 3 bases, with 20 bases between them. The CDR3 covers 16 residues. Looked up from germline, CDR1 is SGHAT and CDR2 is FQNNGV. The CDR3 DNA is TGTGCCAGCAGTCGAGGCTATTCGAACGTGGACACTGAAGCTTTCTTT. Protein: CASSRGYSNVDTEAFF.

This clone was seen a few times. V is TRBV6-6 and J is TRBJ1-5, with 7 positions matching TRBD1. V was pared by 7 bases and J by 6 bases, with 9 bases of the junction left unmatched. The CDR3 sequence is 14 residues long. Germline V gene lookup returns CDR1 MNHNY and CDR2 SVGAGI (reference sequence). For the CDR3, the DNA is TGTGCCAGCACCATTGACAGGGCGGTTCAGCCCCAGCATTTT. Translated, it gives CASTIDRAVQPQHF.

The gene calls are TRBV6-5 and TRBJ2-5; 8 positions agree with TRBD2. There are 12 residues in the CDR3. CDR1 MNHEY and CDR2 SVGAGI come from the germline V gene. V gave up 7 bases and J gave up 6 bases; unmatched junction bases: 4. The CDR3 sequence is CASKLAAKTQYF. CDR3 nucleotides: TGTGCCAGCAAACTAGCGGCCAAGACCCAGTACTTC.